This is a list of T cell receptor beta chains from one sample in a study of cytotoxic CD8 clonotypes in ibrutinib-treated CLL. TCRdb's copy holds only in-frame clones and misses some; the assay was immunoSEQ multiplex PCR. This sample yields some 150,000 clones, of which 60% to 80% are seen a single time; around 30% belongs to the top ten. The sample was PBMCs, taken after 12 months of ibrutinib treatment. The receptors were sampled from a human donor with chronic lymphocytic leukemia. Each CDR3 is given without its conserved first and last residue.

TRBV29-1,SVSLGSSYEQY
TRBV13,ASSTTGYNEQF
TRBV11-1,ASSLEGGASYEQY
TRBV2,ASSSDPNTSYGYT
TRBV2,ASTTGYSYNSPLH
TRBV28,ASSLSGGSLYGYT
TRBV18,ASSPSTGGPLYGYT
TRBV6-1,ASGPRAQY
TRBV5-1,ASSSTGVGNTIY
TRBV19,ASIGQWTGPNYGYT
TRBV4-2,ASSGPGQPYTGELF
TRBV4-3,ASSQGNYGYT
TRBV7-6,ASSPGPPTYEQY
TRBV19,ATTDPGRPQH
TRBV10-3,AIARTSGVETQY
TRBV7-8,ASSLGLAGGPTDTQY
TRBV28,ASSPDRYGTERNEQY
TRBV13,ASSQPPNYGYT
TRBV9,ASSPGQKNTEAF
TRBV9,ASSPAGTGNTEAF
TRBV5-1,ASSSAGGTSTDTQY
TRBV15,ATSREGVGYGYT
TRBV27,ASTHTSGSGFYEQY
TRBV10-2,ASSQDRLTGGYT
TRBV4-1,ASSQGVASGGKTQY
TRBV6-1,ASSEPAAVNEKLF
TRBV12-5,ASGLTPRSSQETQY
TRBV30,AWSVGRLLLSSYEQY
TRBV6-5,ASSYLHEQF
TRBV7-9,ASSLLGAETQY
TRBV21-1,ASSKVFSSYSSYEQY
TRBV28,ASRRDTEAF
TRBV30,AWSIGGGGANVLT
TRBV10-1,ASSASQNYGYT
TRBV5-4,ASSLPSTDTQY
TRBV10-3,AISESNSGGPQETQY
TRBV27,ASGYSDSYEQY
TRBV27,ASSRTGGNQPQH
TRBV4-2,ASSQGSYEQY
TRBV9,ASSAQGPNTEAF